This T cell receptor beta chain was obtained from a study of T-cell memory formation after mild COVID-19. Study-wide results and caveats: Clones that contracted from day 15 to 85 were balanced CD4/CD8, while later expanders leaned CD4+.

Germline V gene sequence: CDR1 GTSNPN, CDR2 SVGIG (reference sequence). Trimming removed 0 bases at V and 5 bases at J, with 6 bases between. This CDR3 has 12 residues. 5'RACE primed from the constant segment yielded TCR alpha and TCR beta cDNA libraries bearing sample barcodes and UMIs. TCRdb called the 5' RACE reads again in MiXCR, with one record for every CDR3 protein. In the table there are about 140,000 distinct CDR3 sequences, 6% to 7% of which are singletons. This clonotype has a handful of counts. Its antigen is currently unknown. This chain joins TRBV30 and TRBJ2-3, with a tentative D call TRBD1 (6 bases). The sample was PBMCs or a T cell subset sorted from them (not recorded which). This sequence was found in an adult woman who had mild COVID-19 (a few samples of this study predate the infection). Cell type and time point are not known. CDR3 amino acids: CAWSVQGDTQYF. DNA for the CDR3: TGTGCCTGGAGTGTACAGGGAGATACGCAGTATTTT.